This TCR beta chain is from a study of beta chain features in type 1 diabetes. This clone was observed a few times. Sequenced material consisted of expressed TCRB transcripts (all of the isolated RNA was reverse transcribed). The repertoire was sequenced with immunoSEQ multiplex PCR; TCRdb's copy has only in-frame clones and lacks some. The table includes about 450,000 clones, roughly 10% detected once. The clonotype was recovered from a woman between 18 and 29 years old in good health. The sequenced sample consisted of naive CD4+ T cells from blood.

CDR3 DNA sequence: TGTGCCAGCAGCGTAGAAACAGGGCTCACGGGCACTGAAGCTTTCTTT. Protein: CASSVETGLTGTEAFF. The chain recombines TRBV9 with TRBJ1-1; a weak D match, TRBD1 (6 bases). The V end lost 0 bases, the J end lost 4 bases, and 16 bases lay between the germline ends. The CDR3 length is 16 residues. Germline values: CDR1 SGDLS, CDR2 YYNGEE.